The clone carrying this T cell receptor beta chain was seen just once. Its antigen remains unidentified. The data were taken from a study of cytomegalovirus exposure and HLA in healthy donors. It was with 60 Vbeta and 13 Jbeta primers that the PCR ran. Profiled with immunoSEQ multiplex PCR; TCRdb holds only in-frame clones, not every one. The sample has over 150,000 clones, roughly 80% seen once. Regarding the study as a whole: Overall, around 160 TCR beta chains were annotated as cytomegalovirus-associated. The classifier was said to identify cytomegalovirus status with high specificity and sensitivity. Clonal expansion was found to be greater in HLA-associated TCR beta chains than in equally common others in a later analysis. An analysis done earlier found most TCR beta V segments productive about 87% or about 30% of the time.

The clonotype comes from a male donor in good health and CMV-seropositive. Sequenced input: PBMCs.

CDR3 sequence: CASSQVQASETGDSYNSPLHF. CDR3 DNA: TGCGCCAGCAGCCAAGTCCAAGCCTCCGAGACAGGGGATTCCTATAATTCACCCCTCCACTTT. The V and J genes are TRBV4-1 and TRBJ1-6; 8 positions match TRBD1. CDR1 and CDR2 (germline): MGHRA, YSYEKL. Unmatched junction bases numbered 15, after V lost 1 base and J lost 1 base. The CDR3 totals 21 residues.